The 27 T cell receptor beta chains presented below share a single source sample, sequenced in a study of blood T cell repertoires in COVID-19. The data were produced by immunoSEQ multiplex PCR, yet TCRdb's version contains in-frame clones alone and is incomplete. The data show about 180,000 clones, with roughly 82% seen just once and around 8.6% held by the top ten. The sample comprised PBMCs or T cells enriched from blood (not recorded which). Receptors were obtained from a woman aged 25-40 years who had recovered from COVID-19.

The chain has TRBV27 and TRBJ2-7, with 8 bases identical to TRBD1. The V segment lost 4 bases and the J segment 4 bases; nucleotides outside the gene matches: 9. Germline V gene lookup returns CDR1 MNHEY and CDR2 SMNVEV (reference sequence). CDR3 length: 15 amino acids. This chain's CDR3 is CASSYGQGAVYEQYF. DNA for the CDR3: TGTGCCAGCAGTTATGGACAGGGTGCCGTTTACGAGCAGTACTTC.

V usage is TRBV19 and J usage is TRBJ1-2; 8 nucleotides agree with TRBD1. The CDR3 totals 17 residues. Germline trimming cut 3 bases from V and 0 bases from J; bases unmatched to any gene: 9. Looked up from germline, CDR1 is LNHDA and CDR2 is SQIVND (reference sequence). The CDR3 spells CASSIRGDRRPNYGYTF. CDR3 DNA sequence: TGTGCCAGTAGTATTCGTGGGGACAGGAGACCTAACTATGGCTACACCTTC. Full variable domain (missing parts from reference TRBV19 and TRBJ1-2): DGGITQSPKYLFRKEGQNVTLSCEQNLNHDAMYWYRQDPGQGLRLIYYSQIVNDFQKGDIAEGYSVSREKKESFPLTVTSAQKNPTAFYLCASSIRGDRRPNYGYTFGSGTRLTVV.

The chain carries TRBV28 and TRBJ2-3; D is perhaps TRBD2 (6 bases). V lost 2 bases and J lost 3, with 12 bases in between. CDR3 size: 15 residues. Germline V CDR1 and CDR2: MDHEN, SYDVKM. This CDR3 is CASSLGGRWTDTQYF. The CDR3 DNA follows: TGTGCCAGCAGTTTAGGGGGGAGATGGACAGATACGCAGTATTTT. The variable domain in full, completed from reference TRBV28 and TRBJ2-3, reads DVKVTQSSRYLVKRTGEKVFLECVQDMDHENMFWYRQDPGLGLRLIYFSYDVKMKEKGDIPEGYSVSREKKERFSLILESASTNQTSMYLCASSLGGRWTDTQYFGPGTRLTVL.

This clone has more than one count but fewer than ten. The J gene is TRBJ1-2, the V gene TRBV20-1; D unresolved. This CDR3 has 13 residues. The V end lost 3 bases, the J end lost 7 bases, and 15 bases lay between the germline ends. CDR1 and CDR2 from the germline V gene are DFQATT and SNEGSKA (reference sequence). The CDR3, as DNA: TGCAGTGCTAGTAGTGGTGGAGCTATTGGCTACACCTTC. It encodes CSASSGGAIGYTF.

This rearrangement joins TRBV5-1 to TRBJ2-3; 10 bases agree with TRBD2. J lost 6 bases, V lost 4 bases, and 5 bases had no gene match. The CDR3 has 14 residues. Germline V CDR1 and CDR2: SGHRS, YFSETQ. DNA for the CDR3: TGCGCCAGCAGCGCTCTAGCGGGGGCCGATACGCAGTATTTT. Its translation is CASSALAGADTQYF.

This chain uses TRBV15 with TRBJ1-5, with D hard to call. Germline values: CDR1 LNHNV, CDR2 YYDKDF (reference sequence). The CDR3 length is 17 residues. The germline V and J ends were trimmed by 0 bases and 0 bases, with 12 bases remaining between them. The CDR3 DNA reads TGTGCCACCAGCAGAGATTCTGGCCCCATTAGCAATCAGCCCCAGCATTTT. It translates to CATSRDSGPISNQPQHF.

The J gene is TRBJ2-1, the V gene TRBV2; perhaps TRBD2 as D (5 bases). This CDR3 has 14 amino acids. Trimming took off 4 bases at V and 5 bases at J, with 12 bases between the two ends. Germline V gene data show CDR1 as SNHLY and CDR2 as FYNNEI. CDR3 in amino acids: CASSASLGDNEQFF. Written as DNA, the CDR3 is TGTGCCAGCAGTGCCAGTTTGGGAGACAATGAGCAGTTCTTC.

The CDR3 sequence: CATSSRTSGTSEQFF. DNA of the CDR3: TGTGCCACCAGTTCGAGGACTAGCGGTACAAGTGAGCAGTTCTTC. V usage is TRBV24-1 and J usage is TRBJ2-1; 10 bases are shared with TRBD2. Germline CDR1 reads KGHDR; CDR2 reads SFDVKD. CDR3 size: 15 residues. Germline trimming cut 6 bases from V and 9 bases from J; bases unmatched to any gene: 10.

The chain's CDR3 is CAIRKGDERGGRTQYF. Here the CDR3 DNA reads TGTGCCATCAGGAAAGGGGACGAGCGGGGGGGGCGAACGCAGTATTTT. The chain has TRBV10-3 and TRBJ2-3; 10 positions agree with TRBD2. The CDR3 runs to 16 residues. In germline, CDR1 is ENHRY, CDR2 SYGVKD. V was clipped by 6 bases and J by 9 bases; unmatched bases: 15.

The chain uses TRBV20-1 and TRBJ2-3; possibly TRBD2 for D (6 bases). The CDR3 has 16 amino acids. V was cut by 3 bases and J by 1 base, with 17 bases left in between. CDR1 is DFQATT, CDR2 SNEGSKA, per germline (reference sequence). The CDR3 spells CSASDPSVFRTDTQYF. The CDR3 DNA reads as TGCAGTGCTAGTGACCCTAGCGTCTTCCGCACAGATACGCAGTATTTT.

The rearrangement links TRBV3-1 (or the pseudogene TRBV3-2) to TRBJ2-5; 7 bases agree with TRBD2. Germline V CDR1 and CDR2: LGHDT, YNNKEL (reference sequence). V shed 1 base and J 7 bases; nucleotides not matched to a gene: 9. This CDR3 spans 15 amino acids. Here the CDR3 reads CASSQAGGLRWTQYF. The CDR3 nucleotides read TGTGCCAGCAGCCAAGCGGGGGGACTGCGGTGGACCCAGTACTTC.

This chain connects TRBV6-5 to TRBJ2-1; 12 bases agree with TRBD2. The V gene's germline CDR1 is MNHEY and CDR2 SVGAGI. The CDR3 is 15 amino acids. The trim removed 5 bases at V and 9 bases at J, leaving 8 bases unmatched. CDR3 nucleotides: TGTGCCAGCAGTCCACGACTAGCGGGAGATTCTGAGCAGTTCTTC. Amino acids: CASSPRLAGDSEQFF.

The chain links TRBV6-1 to TRBJ1-4, with a tentative D call TRBD1 (5 bases). The CDR3 has 15 residues. Germline CDR1 reads MNHNS; CDR2 reads SASEGT. V lost 3 bases to trimming and J lost 1 base, with 9 bases between them. The chain's CDR3 is CASSDLGGTNEKLFF. For the CDR3, the DNA is TGTGCCAGCAGTGATCTGGGGGGAACTAATGAAAAACTGTTTTTT.

The V call is TRBV9, the J call TRBJ2-3, with D maybe TRBD2 (6 bases). Germline V gene sequence: CDR1 SGDLS, CDR2 YYNGEE. Trimming shortened V by 0 bases and J by 4 bases, and 12 bases separated the two germline ends. The CDR3 has 15 residues. As DNA, the CDR3 is TGTGCCAGCAGCGTAGCGGCGGGAACGTCAGATACGCAGTATTTT. Translated: CASSVAAGTSDTQYF.

This chain uses TRBV7-4 with TRBJ2-3; D gene unclear. The ends were cut back, 4 bases at V and 2 bases at J, with 16 bases in the middle. The CDR3 length is 16 residues. CDR1 SGHVT and CDR2 SQSDAQ come from the germline V gene. The CDR3 bases are TGTGCCAGCAGCTACACACACGATTATTCCACAGATACGCAGTATTTT. Translating gives CASSYTHDYSTDTQYF. Full variable domain (rest looked up from reference TRBV7-4 and TRBJ2-3): GAGVSQSPRYKVAKRGRDVALRCDSISGHVTLYWYRQTLGQGSEVLTYSQSDAQRDKSGRPSGRFSAERPERSVSTLKIQRTEQGDSAVYLCASSYTHDYSTDTQYFGPGTRLTVL.

This chain uses TRBV28 with TRBJ2-7; TRBD1 might be the D (6 bases). The CDR3 has 16 residues. Germline V gene lookup returns CDR1 MDHEN and CDR2 SYDVKM. Trimming left V 2 bases short and J 0 bases short, with 14 bases between. CDR3 protein: CASSLEFGQLSYEQYF. CDR3 bases: TGTGCCAGCAGTTTAGAATTTGGACAGCTCTCCTACGAGCAGTACTTC.

The rearrangement uses TRBV2 and TRBJ2-1, with 8 bases that match TRBD2. V shed 4 bases and J 1 base; nucleotides not matched to a gene: 0. Germline loops: CDR1 SNHLY, CDR2 FYNNEI. The CDR3 extends over 14 amino acids. In DNA form, the CDR3 reads TGTGCCAGCAGTGGACTAGCGTCCTACAATGAGCAGTTCTTC. It encodes CASSGLASYNEQFF.

The chain combines TRBV3-1 (or the pseudogene TRBV3-2) with TRBJ2-1; no clear D gene. The CDR3 spans 14 residues. Trimming removed 4 bases at V and 0 bases at J, with 7 bases between. The V gene's germline CDR1 is LGHDT and CDR2 YNNKEL (reference sequence). In nucleotides, the CDR3 is TGTGCCAGCAGCCCCGTTCCCTCCTACAATGAGCAGTTCTTC. Translating gives CASSPVPSYNEQFF.

The chain couples TRBV2 to TRBJ1-3, with D possibly being TRBD1 (6 bases). Germline-derived CDR1 and CDR2 are SNHLY and FYNNEI. Trimming stripped 5 bases from V and 0 bases from J, with 14 bases between. This CDR3 has 16 amino acids. The CDR3 DNA follows: TGTGCCAGCAGTAGCAACCCAGGGGTCTCTGGAAACACCATATATTTT. Encoded protein: CASSSNPGVSGNTIYF. The full variable domain, completed using reference TRBV2 and TRBJ1-3, is EPEVTQTPSHQVTQMGQEVILRCVPISNHLYFYWYRQILGQKVEFLVSFYNNEISEKSEIFDDQFSVERPDGSNFTLKIRSTKLEDSAMYFCASSSNPGVSGNTIYFGEGSWLTVV.

This clone occurred once. The chain links TRBV29-1 to TRBJ2-2; 11 nucleotides match TRBD1. This CDR3 is built from 16 residues. Unmatched junction bases numbered 6, after V lost 3 bases and J lost 3 bases. Germline CDR1 and CDR2: SQVTM and ANQGSEA. The CDR3 spells CSVEGRTGGDTGELFF. The CDR3, as DNA: TGCAGCGTTGAGGGGAGGACAGGGGGCGACACCGGGGAGCTGTTTTTT.

V is TRBV24-1 and J is TRBJ2-2, with 7 bases matching TRBD2. Per germline, CDR1 KGHDR and CDR2 SFDVKD. The J segment lost 7 bases and the V segment lost 0 bases, leaving 4 bases of the junction unmatched. CDR3 length equals 15 residues. CDR3 sequence: CATSDLPGRGGELFF. CDR3 DNA sequence: TGTGCCACCAGTGATTTGCCAGGGAGGGGCGGGGAGCTGTTTTTT.

This chain links TRBV9 with TRBJ2-7; TRBD1 is a possible D gene (6 bases). Trimming removed 3 bases from V and 3 bases from J, with 10 bases in between. The CDR3 length is 13 residues. Germline V gene lookup returns CDR1 SGDLS and CDR2 YYNGEE. CDR3 in amino acids: CASSAQDSYEQYF. The CDR3 coding sequence is TGTGCCAGCAGCGCCCAGGACAGCTACGAGCAGTACTTC.

V usage is TRBV28 and J usage is TRBJ1-5; weak D call: TRBD1 (6 bases). Germline V gene sequence: CDR1 MDHEN, CDR2 SYDVKM. This CDR3 comprises 15 residues. Trimming removed 2 bases at V and 7 bases at J, with 15 bases between. The CDR3 DNA sequence: TGTGCCAGCAGTTTAGGTGGGGGGGGCGACCAGCCCCAGCATTTT. This codes for CASSLGGGGDQPQHF.

The chain recombines TRBV3-1 (or the pseudogene TRBV3-2) with TRBJ1-1; 7 bases agree with TRBD1. With V trimmed by 1 base and J by 7 bases, 9 bases remained unmatched. The CDR3 spans 15 residues. Germline values: CDR1 LGHDT, CDR2 YNNKEL (reference sequence). In nucleotides, the CDR3 is TGTGCCAGCAGCCAAGGTCCAGGGAACAGGGGTGAAGCTTTCTTT. Its translation: CASSQGPGNRGEAFF.

V and J are TRBV5-1 and TRBJ2-1; TRBD1 matches 9 bases. The CDR3 length is 15 residues. Trimming removed 3 bases from V and 6 bases from J; junction bases left unmatched: 7. Per germline, CDR1 SGHRS and CDR2 YFSETQ. CDR3 DNA sequence: TGCGCCAGCAGCTCCGTCGCGACAGGGGGCAATGAGCAGTTCTTC. This sequence encodes CASSSVATGGNEQFF.

This chain joins TRBV7-2 and TRBJ1-2; tentatively, D is TRBD1 (6 bases). The CDR3 covers 15 residues. Germline V gives CDR1 SGHTA, CDR2 FQGNSA. V was cut by 2 bases and J by 6 bases, with 16 bases left in between. CDR3 coding DNA: TGTGCCAGCAGCTTATCGTCAGGGGTCCGGCATGGCTACACCTTC. Protein: CASSLSSGVRHGYTF.

The chain recombines TRBV11-2 with TRBJ2-2; D perhaps matches TRBD1 (6 bases). The CDR3 covers 14 residues. Trimming took off 0 bases at V and 6 bases at J, with 8 bases between the two ends. CDR1 and CDR2 from the germline V gene are SGHAT and FQNNGV. The CDR3 nucleotides read TGTGCCAGCAGCTTAGATCAGGGGTCCGGGGAGCTGTTTTTT. It specifies CASSLDQGSGELFF.